Listed below are T cell receptor beta chains from one sample, sequenced in a study of shared clonotypes between healthy human individuals. This table comes from immunoSEQ multiplex PCR, and its TCRdb copy is limited to in-frame clones, with some not included. The repertoire includes over 1.4 million clones, roughly 96% of them detected once, and 0.95% to 1.5% sits in the top ten. The sequenced sample consisted of naive CD4+ T cells sorted from blood. The origin of the receptors is a man aged 25 to 40 in good health. CDR3s include the opening cysteine and the closing phenylalanine or tryptophan.

len	v_gene	j_gene	CDR3aa
17	TRBV5-1	TRBJ1-1	CASSPDRGGIMNTEAFF
16	TRBV18	TRBJ2-3	CASSPRSQGGTDTQYF
12	TRBV29-1	TRBJ2-7	CSAEGALYEQYF
15	TRBV9	TRBJ2-2	CASSVEVELAGELFF
13	TRBV5-5	TRBJ1-5	CASSLRGDQPQHF
16	TRBV18	TRBJ2-5	CASSPLGQGDLETQYF
14	TRBV2	TRBJ2-5	CASSVRDYQETQYF
17	TRBV7-8	TRBJ1-3	CASSPLTGGHSGNTIYF
16	TRBV4-2	TRBJ2-1	CASSYGLADPLDEQFF
13	TRBV5-1	TRBJ2-3	CASSLGGTDTQYF
13	TRBV28	TRBJ1-2	CASSPGGGPGYTF
14	TRBV14	TRBJ2-7	CASSQVPSGMVQYF
15	TRBV21-1	TRBJ1-1	CASSKKDGLNTEAFF
15	TRBV28	TRBJ2-2	CASSFPGGSTGELFF
17	TRBV28	TRBJ2-1	CATYPPGGRPKYNEQFF
14	TRBV30	TRBJ1-2	CAWSVPGQAVGYTF
16	TRBV27	TRBJ2-7	CASSLSRRGQFCEQYF
16	TRBV21-1	TRBJ1-5	CASSKEGTDSNQPQHF
15	TRBV6-5	TRBJ2-3	CASSTLAGITDTQYF
15	TRBV9	TRBJ2-6	CASSVGSSGANVLTF
17	TRBV5-6	TRBJ1-3	CASSFPPRPSSGNTIYF
12	TRBV7-2	TRBJ2-2	CASSFLPGELFF
11	TRBV19	TRBJ2-3	CASTVAGTQYF
15	TRBV5-1	TRBJ1-2	CASSLLAGTSYGYTF
15	TRBV11-2	TRBJ2-2	CASSTSGTVPGELFF
12	TRBV29-1	TRBJ2-3	CSVDGGTDTQYF
15	TRBV18	TRBJ2-7	CASSPVMDSSYEQYF
15	TRBV7-2	TRBJ2-5	CASSGTGTQKETQYF
16	TRBV7-2	TRBJ2-7	CASSPKGLAASYEQYF
14	TRBV7-2	TRBJ1-2	CASSFGGGDYGYTF
18	TRBV5-1	TRBJ2-5	CASSERLAGGPVGKTQYF
10	TRBV20-1	TRBJ2-4	CSASRDIQYF
14	TRBV15	TRBJ2-7	CATSRRQDNYEQYF
12	TRBV28	TRBJ2-7	CATGLGSYEQYF
12	TRBV28	TRBJ2-1	CASSLFGNEQFF
11	TRBV6-1	TRBJ1-4	CASSEWGKLFF
17	TRBV10-3	TRBJ2-1	CAISESGLAGSYNEQFF
15	TRBV7-2	TRBJ1-2	CASSPTEIRYGGYTF
12	TRBV6-5	TRBJ2-7	CASSYDSSVQYF
14	TRBV7-9	TRBJ2-7	CASSSQGGHHEQYF
15	TRBV7-2	TRBJ2-1	CASSWTSDSYNEQFF
17	TRBV5-6	TRBJ2-3	CASSFIGFRILTDTQYF
14	TRBV9	TRBJ2-7	CASSPFGTIYEQYF
15	TRBV10-3	TRBJ1-5	CAISESNLGIQPQHF
16	TRBV12-5	TRBJ2-1	CASGFASGLGLGEQFF
13	TRBV7-2	TRBJ2-2	CASSPRITGELFF
14	TRBV11-2	TRBJ2-3	CASSQGARTDTQYF
16	TRBV5-1	TRBJ2-1	CASSYPLAGVNNEQFF
19	TRBV4-1	TRBJ2-3	CASSQGRGSLFADTDTQYF
13	TRBV28	TRBJ1-1	CASSTDLGRGAFF